This T cell receptor (beta chain) was sequenced during a study of T cell repertoires in cytomegalovirus infection. Study-level information: Public TCR beta signatures marked donors with CMV infection and the matching HLA.

Germline-derived CDR1 and CDR2 are SSHAT and FNYEAQ (reference sequence). This CDR3 has 18 amino acids. J lost 2 bases, V lost 5 bases, and 13 bases had no gene match. This clonotype occurred a few times. Antigen specificity is unknown. Findings and limits, study-wide: The ex vivo response was dominated by HLA-C-restricted CMV-specific TCR beta clonotypes. People with CMV and the relevant HLA were identified by cumulative public TCR beta family frequency.

A single record per CDR3 protein comes from TCRdb applying MiXCR to the reads. The sample lists around 530,000 distinct CDR3 sequences, 16% occurring once. This clonotype was sampled from a human donor in good health (CMV status not recorded). Some clones in this sample may be carry-over from other donors' samples. Material for sequencing was CD8+ T cells from PBMCs. The chain recombines TRBV7-7 with TRBJ2-5; 11 nucleotides align to TRBD2. The CDR3 DNA sequence: TGTGCCAGCAGCCCCTACCCGACTCTAGCGGGGGGACAAGAGACCCAGTACTTC. It codes for CASSPYPTLAGGQETQYF.